The present T cell receptor (beta chain) was sequenced within a study of response to subunit inactivated influenza vaccine. Regarding the study as a whole: Authors suggested each seasonal flu vaccination may recruit only limited numbers of new T cells.

To note about this clonotype: The antigen is not known.

TCRdb passed the RT-PCR reads through MiXCR, listing each CDR3 protein once. In the table there are about 700,000 distinct CDR3 sequences, 15% to 17% of which are singletons. The germline gives CDR1 SGHTA, CDR2 FQGNSA. The CDR3 consists of 13 residues. Deletions cut 6 bases from V and 6 bases from J, with 12 bases between. The clonotype originates from a man aged 45-65 years who received an inactivated influenza vaccine. Sequences were derived from PBMCs from blood, sampled 12 days after vaccination. The chain carries TRBV7-2 and TRBJ1-5; maybe TRBD1 (6 bases). This CDR3 is CASRGGLGQPQHF. The CDR3 DNA is TGTGCCAGCAGGGGGGGGCTCGGTCAGCCCCAGCATTTT. The full variable domain, in which reference TRBV7-2 and TRBJ1-5 provide the parts outside the CDR3, is GAGVSQSPSNKVTEKGKDVELRCDPISGHTALYWYRQSLGQGLEFLIYFQGNSAPDKSGLPSDRFSAERTGGSVSTLTIQRTQQEDSAVYLCASRGGLGQPQHFGDGTRLSIL.